The clone carrying this T cell receptor (beta chain) was seen a single time. This sample was taken from a study of blood T cell repertoires in COVID-19. Study-level background: Acute and convalescent COVID-19 samples came from the United States, Italy and Spain. PBMCs, B-cell-depleted T cells, or T cells provided the cDNA or gDNA that made up the material.

From germline, CDR1 is LGHNA and CDR2 YNFKEQ. The V segment lost 7 bases and the J segment 4 bases; nucleotides outside the gene matches: 7. CDR3 length: 14 amino acids. Under the authors' procedure: Estimation of nucleated cell counts was performed using reference gene primer amplification. TCRdb's table, derived via immunoSEQ multiplex PCR, lists solely in-frame clones and lacks some. That table gives V, J and clone size, and the DNA gave D and trimming. The table has roughly 92,000 clones, 90% seen once; the top ten hold about 5%. The gene calls are TRBV4-2 and TRBJ1-2; 9 bases fit TRBD1. Sequenced material: peripheral blood. This receptor was obtained from a middle-aged man with acute or convalescent COVID-19. The CDR3 loop reads CASKTGGESYGYTF. In DNA, the CDR3 is TGTGCCAGCAAGACAGGGGGGGAGTCCTATGGCTACACCTTC.